These 28 T cell receptor beta chains were sequenced from one sample in a study of T-cell memory formation after mild COVID-19. One entry per CDR3 protein, called by TCRdb with MiXCR from the 5' RACE reads. This table holds hundreds of thousands of distinct CDR3 sequences, more than 20% found once. Sequencing used PBMCs or a T cell subset sorted from them (not recorded which). The receptors come from an adult woman who had mild COVID-19 (a few samples of this study predate the infection). Cell type and time point are not known.

This clonotype has ten or more counts. This chain connects TRBV5-5 to TRBJ1-2; tentatively, D is TRBD1 (5 bases). The CDR3 extends over 15 amino acids. Trimming stripped 1 base from V and 6 bases from J, with 16 bases between. The germline V gene encodes CDR1 SGHKS and CDR2 YYEKEE (reference sequence). CDR3 amino acids: CASSLMGLERDGYTF. CDR3 DNA: TGTGCCAGCAGCTTGATGGGACTGGAGAGGGATGGCTACACCTTC.

At least ten counts were recorded for this clonotype. The genes are TRBV5-4 and TRBJ2-7, with D unclear. Trimming removed 0 bases from V and 3 bases from J, with 7 bases in between. The CDR3 has 13 residues. Germline lookup yields CDR1 SGHNT and CDR2 YYREEE (reference sequence). CDR3 sequence reads: CASSLVQDYEQYF. The CDR3 DNA sequence: TGTGCCAGCAGCTTGGTCCAGGACTACGAGCAGTACTTC.

The chain is built from TRBV7-2 and TRBJ2-7, with 10 nucleotides matching TRBD2. Germline V lookup: CDR1 SGHTA, CDR2 FQGNSA. The CDR3 is made up of 16 amino acids. The V segment lost 1 base and the J segment 3 bases; nucleotides outside the gene matches: 6. CDR3: CASSLGLASGSYEQYF. The CDR3 bases are TGTGCCAGCAGCTTAGGCCTCGCTAGCGGGAGCTACGAGCAGTACTTC. Variable domain in full (rest from reference TRBV7-2 and TRBJ2-7): GAGVSQSPSNKVTEKGKDVELRCDPISGHTALYWYRQSLGQGLEFLIYFQGNSAPDKSGLPSDRFSAERTGGSVSTLTIQRTQQEDSAVYLCASSLGLASGSYEQYFGPGTRLTVT.

The chain uses TRBV18 and TRBJ1-5, with no clear D. V was trimmed by 9 bases and J by 0 bases, leaving 9 bases between them. The CDR3 covers 13 residues. The germline V gene has CDR1 KGHSH and CDR2 LQKENI. The CDR3 DNA reads as TGTGCCAGTACAGAGCATAGCAATCAGCCCCAGCATTTT. It translates to CASTEHSNQPQHF.

The rearrangement uses TRBV5-4 and TRBJ2-7, with TRBD1 identical over 11 bases. Trimming took 2 bases from V and 3 from J; bases not matched to a gene: 7. The germline V gene encodes CDR1 SGHNT and CDR2 YYREEE (reference sequence). The CDR3 spans 16 residues. For the CDR3, the DNA is TGTGCCAGCAGCTTCGCGAGGGGACAGGGGGTCTACGAGCAGTACTTC. It specifies CASSFARGQGVYEQYF.

V usage is TRBV6-2 or TRBV6-3 and J usage is TRBJ1-6, with a tentative D call TRBD1 (5 bases). V lost 6 bases to trimming and J lost 5 bases, with 14 bases between them. This CDR3 is 15 amino acids long. Germline V CDR1 and CDR2: MNHEY, SVGEGT. DNA for the CDR3: TGTGCCAGCAGACCCGTGGACACTGATAATTCACCCCTCCACTTT. Translation: CASRPVDTDNSPLHF.

The rearrangement uses TRBV4-2 and TRBJ2-5, with TRBD2 matching 8 bases. Per germline, CDR1 LGHNA and CDR2 YNFKEQ. V was clipped by 5 bases and J by 2 bases; unmatched bases: 10. CDR3 length: 16 residues. CDR3 region: CASSGVGREAQETQYF. The DNA for the CDR3 is TGTGCCAGCAGCGGGGTCGGGCGGGAGGCTCAAGAGACCCAGTACTTC.

V is TRBV4-3 and J is TRBJ2-4; 11 bases fit TRBD2. The CDR3 covers 19 residues. Germline V CDR1 and CDR2: LGHNA, YSLEER. V lost 0 bases and J lost 0; bases outside the gene matches: 7. The CDR3 sequence: CASSQELAGAGLAKNIQYF. CDR3 coding DNA: TGCGCCAGCAGCCAAGAACTAGCGGGGGCGGGACTAGCCAAAAACATTCAGTACTTC.

The rearrangement links TRBV20-1 to TRBJ1-6, with TRBD1 as a possible D gene (5 bases). V was cut by 2 bases and J by 9 bases, with 11 bases left in between. Germline V gene sequence: CDR1 DFQATT, CDR2 SNEGSKA (reference sequence). The CDR3 loop spans 13 amino acids. CDR3 nucleotide sequence: TGCAGTGCTAGATGGGGGGAAGTTTCACCCCTCCACTTT. This sequence encodes CSARWGEVSPLHF.

This chain connects TRBV29-1 to TRBJ2-3; 8 bases are a match to TRBD1. This CDR3 has 14 residues. Germline trimming cut 7 bases from V and 1 base from J; bases unmatched to any gene: 7. Germline V gene lookup returns CDR1 SQVTM and CDR2 ANQGSEA. The CDR3 sequence: CSGIQGVGTDTQYF. DNA of the CDR3: TGCAGCGGAATACAGGGGGTTGGCACAGATACGCAGTATTTT.

The chain links TRBV12-3 or TRBV12-4 to TRBJ2-3; TRBD2 matches 8 bases. The ends lost 4 bases at V and 0 bases at J; junction bases unmatched: 12. CDR3 length equals 18 residues. CDR3 nucleotide sequence: TGTGCCAGCAGTTGGAAGCGGGAGCGGGCGACTAGCACAGATACGCAGTATTTT. This codes for CASSWKRERATSTDTQYF.

This clonotype was seen only a few times. V usage is TRBV4-2 and J usage is TRBJ2-7, with D perhaps given as TRBD1 or TRBD2 (5 bases each). V lost 3 bases and J 0 bases, leaving 12 bases between the germline ends. This CDR3 comprises 15 residues. CDR1 and CDR2 from the germline V gene are LGHNA and YNFKEQ. CDR3 in amino acids: CASSQGVRASYEQYF. As DNA, the CDR3 is TGTGCCAGCAGCCAGGGGGTCCGGGCCTCCTACGAGCAGTACTTC.

The rearrangement joins TRBV21-1 to TRBJ1-5. TRBV21-1 constitutes a pseudogene. The CDR3 covers 15 residues. The CDR3 region is CASSKDCNSNQPQHF. In nucleotides, the CDR3 is TGTGCCAGCAGCAAAGACTGCAATAGCAATCAGCCCCAGCATTTT.

This chain joins TRBV5-4 and TRBJ2-1; 7 bases fit TRBD1. The ends lost 6 bases at V and 3 bases at J; junction bases unmatched: 15. The CDR3 runs 17 residues. The V gene's germline CDR1 is SGHNT and CDR2 YYREEE (reference sequence). The CDR3 loop is CASMMGSGQGVYNEQFF. The CDR3 coding sequence is TGTGCCAGCATGATGGGGTCTGGGCAGGGGGTCTACAATGAGCAGTTCTTC.

The V gene is TRBV7-3, the J gene TRBJ2-3, with TRBD2 identical over 10 bases. Germline loops: CDR1 SGHTA, CDR2 FQGTGA. After removal of 4 bases from V and 6 bases from J, the junction contained 7 bases not matched to a gene. The CDR3 length is 15 residues. This chain's CDR3 is CASSYLAGDWDTQYF. The CDR3 region has the DNA TGTGCCAGCAGCTACCTAGCGGGAGATTGGGATACGCAGTATTTT.

This clonotype was recorded at least ten times. The chain carries TRBV5-1 and TRBJ2-1; TRBD2 is a possible D gene (7 bases). With 5 bases removed from V and 7 bases from J, the gap between germline ends came to 22 bases. Germline V gene data show CDR1 as SGHRS and CDR2 as YFSETQ. The CDR3 is 16 amino acids. CDR3 in amino acids: CASSPRGGGSSNEQFF. CDR3 in DNA: TGCGCCAGCAGTCCCCGAGGGGGGGGATCATCAAATGAGCAGTTCTTC.

The chain employs TRBV30 and TRBJ1-6, with D uncertain. Per the germline V gene, CDR1 is GTSNPN and CDR2 is SVGIG (reference sequence). V lost 1 base and J lost 6, with 7 bases in between. This CDR3 contains 13 residues. CDR3 sequence: CAWSESGNSPLHF. Here the CDR3 DNA reads TGTGCCTGGAGTGAGTCGGGTAATTCACCCCTCCACTTT.

J is TRBJ2-1 and V is TRBV29-1, with D perhaps TRBD2 (6 bases). CDR3 length: 14 residues. Germline loops: CDR1 SQVTM, CDR2 ANQGSEA. V lost 4 bases to trimming and J lost 0 bases, with 10 bases between them. The CDR3 loop reads CSVGAGTSYNEQFF. DNA of the CDR3: TGCAGCGTTGGTGCGGGAACCTCCTACAATGAGCAGTTCTTC.

V is TRBV24-1 and J is TRBJ2-5, with a weak D call TRBD1 (5 bases). V dropped 0 bases and J dropped 2 bases, with 9 bases sitting between them. The CDR3 length is 15 residues. Germline loops: CDR1 KGHDR, CDR2 SFDVKD. CDR3 protein: CATSDLPDSQETQYF. The CDR3 DNA sequence: TGTGCCACCAGTGATTTGCCCGACAGTCAAGAGACCCAGTACTTC.

The chain recombines TRBV24-1 with TRBJ2-1, with 11 bases identical to TRBD2. V shed 4 bases and J 6 bases; nucleotides not matched to a gene: 7. In germline, CDR1 is KGHDR, CDR2 SFDVKD. The CDR3 extends over 16 amino acids. The CDR3 is CATSDKIAGGLNEQFF. The DNA for the CDR3 is TGTGCCACCAGTGACAAAATAGCGGGAGGGCTCAATGAGCAGTTCTTC.

The chain recombines TRBV11-2 with TRBJ1-4, with TRBD1 matching 9 bases. CDR3 length: 18 amino acids. Germline CDR1 and CDR2: SGHAT and FQNNGV. V trimming: 5 bases; J trimming: 0 bases; junction bases outside the gene matches: 10. The DNA for the CDR3 is TGTGCCAGCAGCCCACGGACAGGGGCGCATGCAACTAATGAAAAACTGTTTTTT. This sequence encodes CASSPRTGAHATNEKLFF. The full variable domain, with the rest looked up from reference TRBV11-2 and TRBJ1-4, is EAGVAQSPRYKIIEKRQSVAFWCNPISGHATLYWYQQILGQGPKLLIQFQNNGVVDDSQLPKDRFSAERLKGVDSTLKIQPAKLEDSAVYLCASSPRTGAHATNEKLFFGSGTQLSVL.

This sequence joins TRBV6-5 and TRBJ1-2, with TRBD1 as a possible D gene (6 bases). The CDR3 totals 16 residues. Germline V gene data show CDR1 as MNHEY and CDR2 as SVGAGI. The V end was cut by 6 bases, the J end by 4 bases, with 21 bases between. CDR3 sequence: CASRPLWSGGGYGYTF. CDR3 sequence (DNA): TGTGCCAGCAGACCCCTGTGGTCTGGGGGCGGCTATGGCTACACCTTC.

A few counts support this clonotype. The chain carries TRBV11-2 and TRBJ2-1; 12 nucleotides align to TRBD2. With V trimmed by 3 bases and J by 0 bases, 3 bases remained unmatched. The CDR3 runs 17 residues. Germline V gene lookup returns CDR1 SGHAT and CDR2 FQNNGV. The CDR3 sequence is CASSFPTSGSSYNEQFF. The CDR3 DNA follows: TGTGCCAGCAGCTTCCCGACTAGCGGGAGCTCCTACAATGAGCAGTTCTTC.

This rearrangement joins TRBV20-1 to TRBJ2-3; 8 positions match TRBD2. Trimming removed 2 bases from V and 7 bases from J; junction bases left unmatched: 11. This CDR3 is built from 15 residues. Germline loops: CDR1 DFQATT, CDR2 SNEGSKA (reference sequence). The CDR3 DNA is TGCAGTGCTAGAAAAGGGGGACTAGGCACGCATACGCAGTATTTT. Translation gives CSARKGGLGTHTQYF.

The rearrangement joins TRBV29-1 to TRBJ2-2, with D maybe TRBD1 (6 bases). CDR1 and CDR2 from the germline V gene are SQVTM and ANQGSEA. The CDR3 is 14 residues long. V lost 5 bases, J lost 5 bases, and 15 bases lay in between. CDR3 nucleotides: TGCAGCGTTCCCGGCACTAGGGGGACCGGGGAGCTGTTTTTT. The encoded protein is CSVPGTRGTGELFF.

The chain combines TRBV6-5 with TRBJ2-7, with a tentative D call TRBD2 (6 bases). CDR1 is MNHEY and CDR2 is SVGAGI in the germline V gene. This CDR3 is 15 amino acids long. V lost 0 bases, J lost 0 bases, and 9 bases lay in between. CDR3: CASSYSGGSSYEQYF. The CDR3 nucleotides are TGTGCCAGCAGTTACTCTGGGGGGAGCTCCTACGAGCAGTACTTC.

The chain has TRBV5-6 and TRBJ1-1; D gene ambiguous. Germline values: CDR1 SGHDT, CDR2 YYEEEE. Trimming stripped 4 bases from V and 5 bases from J, with 12 bases between. This CDR3 is 13 amino acids long. The CDR3 DNA follows: TGTGCCAGCAGCCCTCGGCGGGTGACTGAAGCTTTCTTT. Translating gives CASSPRRVTEAFF.

This clonotype was observed many times. The CDR3 region is CASSEASYEQYF. CDR3 in DNA: TGTGCCAGCAGTGAAGCCAGCTACGAGCAGTACTTC. The rearrangement links TRBV6-1 to TRBJ2-7; no reliable D call. The V end was cut by 0 bases, the J end by 3 bases, with 3 bases between. This CDR3 has 12 residues. Germline-derived CDR1 and CDR2 are MNHNS and SASEGT.